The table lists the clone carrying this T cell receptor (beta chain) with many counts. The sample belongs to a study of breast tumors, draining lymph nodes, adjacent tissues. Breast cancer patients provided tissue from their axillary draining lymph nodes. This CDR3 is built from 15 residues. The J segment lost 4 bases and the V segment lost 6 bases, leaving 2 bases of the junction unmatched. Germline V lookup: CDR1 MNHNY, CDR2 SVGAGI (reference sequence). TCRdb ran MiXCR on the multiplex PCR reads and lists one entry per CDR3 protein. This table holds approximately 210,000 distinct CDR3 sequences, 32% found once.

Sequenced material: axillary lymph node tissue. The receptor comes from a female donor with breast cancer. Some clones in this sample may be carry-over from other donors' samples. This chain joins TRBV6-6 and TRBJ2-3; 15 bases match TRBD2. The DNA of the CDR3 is TGTGCCAGCAGAGGGACTAGCGGGAGGTCAGATACGCAGTATTTT. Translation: CASRGTSGRSDTQYF.